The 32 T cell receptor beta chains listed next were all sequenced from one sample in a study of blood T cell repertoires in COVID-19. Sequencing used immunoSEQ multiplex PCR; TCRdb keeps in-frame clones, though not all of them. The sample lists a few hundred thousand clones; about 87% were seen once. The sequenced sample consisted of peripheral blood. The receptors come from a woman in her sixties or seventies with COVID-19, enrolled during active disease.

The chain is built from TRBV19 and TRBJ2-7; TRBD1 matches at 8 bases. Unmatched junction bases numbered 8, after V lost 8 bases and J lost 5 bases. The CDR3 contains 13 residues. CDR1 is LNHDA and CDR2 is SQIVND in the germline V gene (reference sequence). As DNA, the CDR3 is TGTGCCAGTCAGGACAGGGTTACCCACGAGCAGTACTTC. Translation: CASQDRVTHEQYF.

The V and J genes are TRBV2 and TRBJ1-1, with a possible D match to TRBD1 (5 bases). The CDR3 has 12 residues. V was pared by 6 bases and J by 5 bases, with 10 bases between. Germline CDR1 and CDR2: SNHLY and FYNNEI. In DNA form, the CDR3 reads TGTGCCAGCAGCATACAGGCAACTGAAGCTTTCTTT. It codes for CASSIQATEAFF.

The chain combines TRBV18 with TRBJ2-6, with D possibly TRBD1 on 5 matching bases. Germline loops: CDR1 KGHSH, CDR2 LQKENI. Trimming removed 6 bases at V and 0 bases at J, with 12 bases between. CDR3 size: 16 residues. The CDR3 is CASSPRQISGANVLTF. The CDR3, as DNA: TGTGCCAGCTCCCCTAGACAGATCTCTGGGGCCAACGTCCTGACTTTC.

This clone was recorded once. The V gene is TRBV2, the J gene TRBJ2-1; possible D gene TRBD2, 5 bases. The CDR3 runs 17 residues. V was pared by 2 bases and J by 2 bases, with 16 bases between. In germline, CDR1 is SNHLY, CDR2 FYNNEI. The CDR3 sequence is CASSETPPGWPYNEQFF. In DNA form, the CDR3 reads TGTGCCAGCAGTGAAACCCCCCCGGGGTGGCCCTACAATGAGCAGTTCTTC.

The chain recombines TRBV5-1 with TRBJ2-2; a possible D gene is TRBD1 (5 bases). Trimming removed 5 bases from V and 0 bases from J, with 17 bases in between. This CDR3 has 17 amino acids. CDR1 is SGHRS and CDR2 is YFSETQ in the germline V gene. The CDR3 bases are TGCGCCAGCAGTTTGTCAGGGTACAGACCGAACACCGGGGAGCTGTTTTTT. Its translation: CASSLSGYRPNTGELFF. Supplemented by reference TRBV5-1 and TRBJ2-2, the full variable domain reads KAGVTQTPRYLIKTRGQQVTLSCSPISGHRSVSWYQQTPGQGLQFLFEYFSETQRNKGNFPGRFSGRQFSNSRSEMNVSTLELGDSALYLCASSLSGYRPNTGELFFGEGSRLTVL.

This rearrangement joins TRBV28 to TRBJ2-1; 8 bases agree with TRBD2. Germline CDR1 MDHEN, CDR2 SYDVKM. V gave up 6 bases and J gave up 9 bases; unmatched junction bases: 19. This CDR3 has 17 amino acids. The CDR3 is CASSFLKAGVGVAEQFF. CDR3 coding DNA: TGTGCCAGCAGCTTTCTAAAAGCGGGAGTAGGGGTTGCTGAGCAGTTCTTC.

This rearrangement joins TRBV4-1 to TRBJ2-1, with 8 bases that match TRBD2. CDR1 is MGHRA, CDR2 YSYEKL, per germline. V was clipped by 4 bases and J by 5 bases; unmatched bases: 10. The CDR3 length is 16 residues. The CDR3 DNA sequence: TGCGCCAGCAGCCGAACACTAGCGGAGTATAACAATGAGCAGTTCTTC. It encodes CASSRTLAEYNNEQFF.

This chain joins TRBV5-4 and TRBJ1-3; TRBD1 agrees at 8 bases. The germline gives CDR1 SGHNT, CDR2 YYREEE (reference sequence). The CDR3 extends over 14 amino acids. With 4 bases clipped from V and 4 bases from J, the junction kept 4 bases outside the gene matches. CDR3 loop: CASSRTGGGNTIYF. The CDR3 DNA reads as TGTGCCAGCAGCCGCACAGGGGGAGGAAACACCATATATTTT.

Here the CDR3 reads CASSITAASYTQYF. For the CDR3, the DNA is TGTGCCAGTAGTATAACGGCGGCCTCTTATACGCAGTATTTT. This rearrangement joins TRBV19 to TRBJ2-3, with D unresolved. This CDR3 comprises 14 residues. With 2 bases removed from V and 7 bases from J, the gap between germline ends came to 13 bases. Germline V gives CDR1 LNHDA, CDR2 SQIVND (reference sequence).

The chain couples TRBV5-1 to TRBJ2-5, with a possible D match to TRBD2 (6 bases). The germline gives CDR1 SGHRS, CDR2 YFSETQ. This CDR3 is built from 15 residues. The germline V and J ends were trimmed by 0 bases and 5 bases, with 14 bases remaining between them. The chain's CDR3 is CASSLVGAGKETQYF. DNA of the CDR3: TGCGCCAGCAGCTTGGTAGGGGCGGGAAAGGAGACCCAGTACTTC. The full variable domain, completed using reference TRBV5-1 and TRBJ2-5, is KAGVTQTPRYLIKTRGQQVTLSCSPISGHRSVSWYQQTPGQGLQFLFEYFSETQRNKGNFPGRFSGRQFSNSRSEMNVSTLELGDSALYLCASSLVGAGKETQYFGPGTRLLVL.

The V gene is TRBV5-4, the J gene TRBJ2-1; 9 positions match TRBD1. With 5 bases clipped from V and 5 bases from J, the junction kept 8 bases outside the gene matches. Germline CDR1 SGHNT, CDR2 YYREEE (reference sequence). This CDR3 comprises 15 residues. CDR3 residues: CASSLGGQGDNEQFF. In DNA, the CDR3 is TGTGCCAGCAGTCTTGGGGGACAGGGAGACAATGAGCAGTTCTTC.

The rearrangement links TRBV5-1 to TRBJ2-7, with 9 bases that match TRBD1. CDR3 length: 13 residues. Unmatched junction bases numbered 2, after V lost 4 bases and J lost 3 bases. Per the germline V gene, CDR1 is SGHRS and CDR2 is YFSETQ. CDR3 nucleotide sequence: TGCGCCAGCAGCGACAGGGGGGGCTACGAGCAGTACTTC. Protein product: CASSDRGGYEQYF.

The chain's CDR3 is CASNPGTGEETQYF. In DNA, the CDR3 is TGTGCCAGCAACCCCGGGACAGGGGAAGAGACCCAGTACTTC. V and J are TRBV2 and TRBJ2-5; TRBD1 agrees at 10 bases. The ends lost 7 bases at V and 3 bases at J; junction bases unmatched: 5. This CDR3 region has 14 residues. CDR1 SNHLY and CDR2 FYNNEI come from the germline V gene.

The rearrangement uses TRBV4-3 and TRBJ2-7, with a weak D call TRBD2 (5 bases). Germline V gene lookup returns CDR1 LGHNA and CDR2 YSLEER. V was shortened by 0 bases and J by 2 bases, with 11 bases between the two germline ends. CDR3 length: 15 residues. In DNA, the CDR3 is TGCGCCAGCAGCCAAGATCGGCGGGTCACCTACGAGCAGTACTTC. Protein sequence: CASSQDRRVTYEQYF.

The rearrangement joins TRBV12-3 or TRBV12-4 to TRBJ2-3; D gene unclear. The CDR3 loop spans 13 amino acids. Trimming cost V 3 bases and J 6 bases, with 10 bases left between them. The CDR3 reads CASSFVGRDTQYF. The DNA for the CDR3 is TGTGCCAGCAGTTTTGTCGGCAGGGATACGCAGTATTTT.

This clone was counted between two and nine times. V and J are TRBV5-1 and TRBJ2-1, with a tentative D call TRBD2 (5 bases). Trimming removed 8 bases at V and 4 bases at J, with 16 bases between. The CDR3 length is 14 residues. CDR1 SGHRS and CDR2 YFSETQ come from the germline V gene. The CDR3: CASTTRPGYNEQFF. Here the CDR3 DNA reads TGCGCCAGTACAACTAGACCAGGTTACAATGAGCAGTTCTTC.

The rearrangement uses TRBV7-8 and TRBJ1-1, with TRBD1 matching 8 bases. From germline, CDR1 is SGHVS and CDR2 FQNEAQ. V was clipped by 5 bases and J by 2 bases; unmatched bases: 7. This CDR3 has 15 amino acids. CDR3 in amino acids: CASSPGGQANTEAFF. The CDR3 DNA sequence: TGTGCCAGCAGCCCGGGGGGACAGGCAAACACTGAAGCTTTCTTT.

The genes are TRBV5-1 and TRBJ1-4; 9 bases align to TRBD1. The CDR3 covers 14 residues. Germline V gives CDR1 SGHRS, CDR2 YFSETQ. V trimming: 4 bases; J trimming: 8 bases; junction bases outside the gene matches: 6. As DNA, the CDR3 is TGCGCCAGCAGCCCGGACAGGGGCTTGGAAAAACTGTTTTTT. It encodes CASSPDRGLEKLFF.

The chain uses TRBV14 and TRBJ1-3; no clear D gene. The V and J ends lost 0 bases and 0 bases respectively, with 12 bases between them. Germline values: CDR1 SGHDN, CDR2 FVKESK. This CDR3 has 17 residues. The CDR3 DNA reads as TGTGCCAGCAGCCAAGATCTTGGAGGGCCCTCTGGAAACACCATATATTTT. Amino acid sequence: CASSQDLGGPSGNTIYF.

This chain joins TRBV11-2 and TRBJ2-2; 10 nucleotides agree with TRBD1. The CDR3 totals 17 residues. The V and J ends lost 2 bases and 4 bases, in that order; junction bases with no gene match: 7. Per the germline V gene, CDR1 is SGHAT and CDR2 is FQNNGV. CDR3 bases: TGTGCCAGCAGCTTACGTCCTGGGACAGGGGTCACCGGGGAGCTGTTTTTT. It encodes CASSLRPGTGVTGELFF.

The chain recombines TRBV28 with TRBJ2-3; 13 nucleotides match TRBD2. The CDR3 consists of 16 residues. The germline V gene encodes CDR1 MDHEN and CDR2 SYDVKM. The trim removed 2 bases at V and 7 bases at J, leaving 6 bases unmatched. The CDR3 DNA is TGTGCCAGCAGTTTACGAACTAGCGGGAGGGTCAATACGCAGTATTTT. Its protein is CASSLRTSGRVNTQYF.

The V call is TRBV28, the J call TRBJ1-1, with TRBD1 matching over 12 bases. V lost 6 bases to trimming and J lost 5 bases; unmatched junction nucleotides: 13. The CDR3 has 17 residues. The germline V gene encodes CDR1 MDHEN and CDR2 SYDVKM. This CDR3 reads CASSSWGTGGFGTEAFF. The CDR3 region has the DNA TGTGCCAGCAGCTCCTGGGGGACAGGGGGCTTTGGAACTGAAGCTTTCTTT.

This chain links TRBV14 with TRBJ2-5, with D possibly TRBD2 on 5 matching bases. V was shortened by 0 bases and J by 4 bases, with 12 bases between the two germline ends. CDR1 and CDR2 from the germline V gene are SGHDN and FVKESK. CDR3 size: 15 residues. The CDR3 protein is CASSQDGLIGETQYF. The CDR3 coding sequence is TGTGCCAGCAGCCAAGATGGACTGATCGGAGAGACCCAGTACTTC. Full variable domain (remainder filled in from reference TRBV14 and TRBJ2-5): EAGVTQFPSHSVIEKGQTVTLRCDPISGHDNLYWYRRVMGKEIKFLLHFVKESKQDESGMPNNRFLAERTGGTYSTLKVQPAELEDSGVYFCASSQDGLIGETQYFGPGTRLLVL.

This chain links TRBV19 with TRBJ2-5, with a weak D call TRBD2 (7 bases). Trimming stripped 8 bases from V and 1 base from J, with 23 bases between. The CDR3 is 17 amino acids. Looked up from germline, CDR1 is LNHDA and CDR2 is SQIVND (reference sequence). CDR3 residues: CASSPRGAKPIQETQYF. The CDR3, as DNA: TGTGCCAGTTCCCCACGGGGGGCGAAACCTATCCAAGAGACCCAGTACTTC.

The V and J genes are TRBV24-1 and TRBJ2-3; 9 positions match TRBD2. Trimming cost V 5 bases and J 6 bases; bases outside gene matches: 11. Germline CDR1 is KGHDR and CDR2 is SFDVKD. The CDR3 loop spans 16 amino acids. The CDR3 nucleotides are TGTGCCACCAGTGCCTTAGGGCGGGAGGGCCTGGATACGCAGTATTTT. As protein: CATSALGREGLDTQYF.

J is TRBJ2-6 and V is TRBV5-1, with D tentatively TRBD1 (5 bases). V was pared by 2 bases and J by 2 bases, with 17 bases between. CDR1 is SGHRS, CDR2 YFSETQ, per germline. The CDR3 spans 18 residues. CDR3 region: CASSFTRDRFTGANVLTF. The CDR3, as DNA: TGCGCCAGCAGCTTCACCAGGGATCGCTTTACTGGGGCCAACGTCCTGACTTTC. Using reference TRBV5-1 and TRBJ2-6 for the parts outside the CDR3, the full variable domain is KAGVTQTPRYLIKTRGQQVTLSCSPISGHRSVSWYQQTPGQGLQFLFEYFSETQRNKGNFPGRFSGRQFSNSRSEMNVSTLELGDSALYLCASSFTRDRFTGANVLTFGAGSRLTVL.

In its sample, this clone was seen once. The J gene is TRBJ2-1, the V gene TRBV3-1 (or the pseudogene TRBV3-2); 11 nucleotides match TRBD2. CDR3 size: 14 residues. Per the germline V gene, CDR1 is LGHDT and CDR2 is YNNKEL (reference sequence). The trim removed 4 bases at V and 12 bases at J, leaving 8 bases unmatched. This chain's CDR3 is CASSRGVAGGGQFF. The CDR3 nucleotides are TGTGCCAGCAGCCGGGGAGTAGCGGGAGGGGGGCAGTTCTTC.

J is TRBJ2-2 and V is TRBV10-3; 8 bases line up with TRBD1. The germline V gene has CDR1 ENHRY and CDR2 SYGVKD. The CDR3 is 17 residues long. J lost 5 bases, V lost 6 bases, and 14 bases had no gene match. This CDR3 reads CAISAVAGGAGTGELFF. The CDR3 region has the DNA TGTGCCATCAGCGCCGTTGCAGGGGGCGCTGGGACCGGGGAGCTGTTTTTT.

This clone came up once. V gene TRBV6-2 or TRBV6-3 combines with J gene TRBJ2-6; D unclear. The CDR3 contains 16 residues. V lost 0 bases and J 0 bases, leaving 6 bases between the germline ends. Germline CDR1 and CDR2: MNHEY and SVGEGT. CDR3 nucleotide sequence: TGTGCCAGCAGTTACTCGGCCAGCTCTGGGGCCAACGTCCTGACTTTC. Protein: CASSYSASSGANVLTF.

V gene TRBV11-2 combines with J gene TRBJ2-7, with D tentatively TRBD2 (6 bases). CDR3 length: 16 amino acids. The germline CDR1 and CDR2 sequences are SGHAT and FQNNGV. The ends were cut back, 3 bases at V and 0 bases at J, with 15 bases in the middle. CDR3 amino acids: CASSFSGLKSSYEQYF. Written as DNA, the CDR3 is TGTGCCAGCAGCTTCTCGGGACTCAAGTCCTCCTACGAGCAGTACTTC.

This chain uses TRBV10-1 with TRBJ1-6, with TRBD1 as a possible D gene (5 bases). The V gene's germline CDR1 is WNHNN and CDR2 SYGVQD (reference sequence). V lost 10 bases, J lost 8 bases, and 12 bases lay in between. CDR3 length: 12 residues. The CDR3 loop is CAIDRVDSPLHF. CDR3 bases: TGCGCCATCGACAGAGTTGATTCACCCCTCCACTTT.

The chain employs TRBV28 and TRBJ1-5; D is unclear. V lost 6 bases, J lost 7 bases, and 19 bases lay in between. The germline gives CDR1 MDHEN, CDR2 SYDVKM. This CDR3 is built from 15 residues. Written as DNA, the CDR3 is TGTGCCAGCAGCCTCGAGGGTACCCTGCGGCAGCCCCAGCATTTT. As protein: CASSLEGTLRQPQHF.